Included here is one TCR beta chain sequence, with context. This specimen comes from a study of control samples from healthy donors and cancer patients. In germline, CDR1 is MNHEY, CDR2 SVGAGI. Trimming removed 7 bases from V and 2 bases from J; junction bases left unmatched: 7. This CDR3 has 15 residues. Some clones are missing from TCRdb's copy, which holds only in-frame ones; the method was immunoSEQ multiplex PCR. The table has about 130,000 clones, over 80% seen once. The source of this sequence is a man older than 75 with head and neck cancer. Sequenced: PBMCs. The V and J genes are TRBV6-5 and TRBJ2-3; 9 bases fit TRBD1. In DNA, the CDR3 is TGTGCCAGCACTATAACACAGGGGGCCACAGATACGCAGTATTTT. Translated, it gives CASTITQGATDTQYF.